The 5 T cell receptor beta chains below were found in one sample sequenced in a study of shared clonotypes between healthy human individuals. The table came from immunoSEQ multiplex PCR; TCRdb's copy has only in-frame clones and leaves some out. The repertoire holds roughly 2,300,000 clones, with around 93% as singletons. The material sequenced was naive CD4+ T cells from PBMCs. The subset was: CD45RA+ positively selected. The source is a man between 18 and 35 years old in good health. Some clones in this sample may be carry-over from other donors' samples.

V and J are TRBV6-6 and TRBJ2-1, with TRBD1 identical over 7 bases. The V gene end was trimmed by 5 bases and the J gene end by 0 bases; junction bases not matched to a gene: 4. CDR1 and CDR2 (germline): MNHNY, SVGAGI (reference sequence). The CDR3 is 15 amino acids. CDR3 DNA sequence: TGTGCCAGCAGTAAGACAGGGAGCTCCTACAATGAGCAGTTCTTC. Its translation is CASSKTGSSYNEQFF.

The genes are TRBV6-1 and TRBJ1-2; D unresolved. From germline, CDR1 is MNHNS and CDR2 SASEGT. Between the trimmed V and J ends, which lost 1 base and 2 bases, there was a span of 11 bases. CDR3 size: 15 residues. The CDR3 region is CASSEVWGSNYGYTF. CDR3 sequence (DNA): TGTGCCAGCAGTGAAGTCTGGGGATCGAACTATGGCTACACCTTC.

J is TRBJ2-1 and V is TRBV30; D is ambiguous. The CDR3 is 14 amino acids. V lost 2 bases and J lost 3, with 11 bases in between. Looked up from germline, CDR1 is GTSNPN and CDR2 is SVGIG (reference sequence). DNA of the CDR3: TGTGCCTGGAGTAATTTAGACTTCTACAATGAGCAGTTCTTC. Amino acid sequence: CAWSNLDFYNEQFF.

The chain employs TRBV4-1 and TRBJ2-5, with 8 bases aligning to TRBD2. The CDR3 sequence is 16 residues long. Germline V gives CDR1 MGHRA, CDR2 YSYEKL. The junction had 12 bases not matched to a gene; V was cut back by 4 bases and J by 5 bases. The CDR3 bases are TGCGCCAGCAGCCCAAATAACGTAGCGGGACGGGAGACCCAGTACTTC. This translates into CASSPNNVAGRETQYF.

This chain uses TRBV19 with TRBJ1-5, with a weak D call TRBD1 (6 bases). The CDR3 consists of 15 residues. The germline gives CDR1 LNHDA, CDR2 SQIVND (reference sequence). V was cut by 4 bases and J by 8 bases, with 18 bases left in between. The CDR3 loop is CASSTGTPSREPQHF. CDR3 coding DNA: TGTGCCAGTAGTACCGGGACACCCTCGAGGGAGCCCCAGCATTTT.